One and the same sample provided the 13 T cell receptor beta chains below, sequenced in a study of vaccination and CD4 T cells after COVID-19 (dated by TCRdb to the early 2020s). This sample's treatment or condition label indicates: 10-day PBMC culture with coronavirus spike peptide pools or control peptides (ViraFEST assay). Their antigens are not known. Library preparation was by PCR. Sequencing took place on an Illumina iSeq 100. TCR sequencing of DNA from cultured CD4+ T cells used the Oncomine TCR Beta short-read assay at the Johns Hopkins FTIC core. Starting from the raw public reads, TCRdb applied fastp trimming at Q25, assembled clones with MiXCR and retained in-frame beta chains. Rows are combined by CDR3 protein, so each entry shows the most common genes and DNA. The sample profile shows about 3,600 distinct CDR3 sequences; around 16% of them were found once. The leading ten clones occupy roughly a fifth of the sample.

Input material: CD4+ T cells from blood, cultured in vitro. The receptors were gathered from a human donor who had recovered from COVID-19.

Only a few counts were recorded for this clonotype. This chain connects TRBV10-2 to TRBJ2-2; a possible D gene is TRBD2 (5 bases). Germline CDR1 reads WSHSY; CDR2 reads SAAADI. The CDR3 contains 14 residues. The ends were cut back, 6 bases at V and 3 bases at J, with 11 bases in the middle. The CDR3 here is CASRQPRDTGELFF. Written as DNA, the CDR3 is TGCGCCAGCAGGCAGCCGAGGGACACCGGGGAGCTGTTTTTT.

Judged by abundance, this clonotype is medium-sized (0.01 to 0.1%). The CDR3 bases are TGTGCCAGCAGTGTGGAAGCGGGGGGGCACACCGGGGAGCTGTTTTTT. It encodes CASSVEAGGHTGELFF. The genes are TRBV6-4 and TRBJ2-2, with 10 bases lining up with TRBD2. Germline V gene lookup returns CDR1 MRHNA and CDR2 SNTAGT. CDR3 length: 16 residues. V gave up 4 bases and J gave up 3 bases; unmatched junction bases: 5.

This clonotype has more than one count but fewer than ten. V gene TRBV5-6 combines with J gene TRBJ1-1, with D perhaps TRBD1 (5 bases). Trimming took 4 bases from V and 1 from J, leaving 14 bases between them. In germline, CDR1 is SGHDT, CDR2 YYEEEE. The CDR3 is 15 amino acids. This CDR3 is CASSRQGNPNTEAFF. Here the CDR3 DNA reads TGTGCCAGCAGCAGGCAGGGCAACCCGAACACTGAAGCTTTCTTT.

The chain combines TRBV5-1 with TRBJ2-5; 10 bases fit TRBD2. The CDR3 is 16 residues long. Germline CDR1 and CDR2: SGHRS and YFSETQ. Trimming removed 4 bases from V and 0 bases from J; junction bases left unmatched: 6. The CDR3 spells CASSKYSGGNQETQYF. The CDR3 DNA sequence: TGCGCCAGCAGCAAGTATAGCGGGGGGAACCAAGAGACCCAGTACTTC. The complete variable domain, with remaining parts taken from reference TRBV5-1 and TRBJ2-5, reads KAGVTQTPRYLIKTRGQQVTLSCSPISGHRSVSWYQQTPGQGLQFLFEYFSETQRNKGNFPGRFSGRQFSNSRSEMNVSTLELGDSALYLCASSKYSGGNQETQYFGPGTRLLVL.

The chain couples TRBV5-4 to TRBJ2-3; TRBD2 matches at 9 bases. The CDR3 sequence is 16 residues long. The V and J ends lost 0 bases and 1 base, in that order; junction bases with no gene match: 3. The germline gives CDR1 SGHNT, CDR2 YYREEE (reference sequence). The CDR3 spells CASSLGPSGGTDTQYF. Here the CDR3 DNA reads TGTGCCAGCAGCTTGGGGCCTAGCGGGGGCACAGATACGCAGTATTTT.

The chain is built from TRBV9 and TRBJ2-3; D unresolved. Trimming removed 4 bases from V and 6 bases from J, with 21 bases in between. From germline, CDR1 is SGDLS and CDR2 YYNGEE. The CDR3 has 16 residues. The CDR3 here is CASSSRISLGQDTQYF. In DNA form, the CDR3 reads TGTGCCAGCAGCTCTCGGATTAGTCTGGGTCAGGATACGCAGTATTTT.

This clonotype was detected a few times. The chain carries TRBV2 and TRBJ2-7, with D tentatively TRBD1 (5 bases). The CDR3 has 14 amino acids. The V gene lost 7 bases and the J gene lost 6 bases, with 19 bases spanning the gap. Germline V gene data show CDR1 as SNHLY and CDR2 as FYNNEI. CDR3 amino acids: CASNRQYGLSEQYF. The CDR3 DNA follows: TGTGCCAGCAACCGACAGTACGGGCTTTCCGAGCAGTACTTC.

J is TRBJ2-7 and V is TRBV5-6, with 10 bases matching TRBD2. CDR1 is SGHDT, CDR2 YYEEEE, per germline. V shed 4 bases, J shed 3 bases, and the junction held 4 bases outside the gene matches. The CDR3 consists of 14 residues. The CDR3: CASSRSGGYYEQYF. The CDR3 DNA is TGTGCCAGCAGCCGTAGCGGGGGGTACTACGAGCAGTACTTC.

This chain connects TRBV3-1 to TRBJ2-7; 7 nucleotides match TRBD1. V lost 4 bases, J lost 4 bases, and 10 bases stayed unmatched. This CDR3 is built from 15 residues. CDR1 is LGHDT and CDR2 is YNNKEL in the germline V gene (reference sequence). The CDR3 is CASSPLGTGVYEQYF. The CDR3 DNA reads TGTGCCAGCAGCCCGCTTGGAACAGGGGTGTACGAGCAGTACTTC.

The genes are TRBV4-1 and TRBJ1-1; possibly TRBD1 for D (5 bases). In germline, CDR1 is MGHRA, CDR2 YSYEKL. Trimming removed 5 bases at V and 0 bases at J, with 16 bases between. The length of the CDR3 is 16 residues. CDR3: CASSLGTDTLNTEAFF. The CDR3 region has the DNA TGCGCCAGCAGCTTGGGAACGGACACTTTGAACACTGAAGCTTTCTTT.

Only a few counts were recorded for this clonotype. The chain has TRBV20-1 and TRBJ2-1; no definite D call. Germline V gene data show CDR1 as DFQATT and CDR2 as SNEGSKA (reference sequence). Deletions cut 5 bases from V and 3 bases from J, with 14 bases between. CDR3 length: 14 amino acids. This CDR3 reads CSAGRVTFYNEQFF. CDR3 bases: TGCAGTGCTGGCCGGGTAACTTTCTACAATGAGCAGTTCTTC.

This clonotype was observed a few times. This chain uses TRBV20-1 with TRBJ2-5; D ambiguous. CDR1 is DFQATT and CDR2 is SNEGSKA in the germline V gene (reference sequence). V gave up 3 bases and J gave up 5 bases, with 10 bases separating them. The CDR3 extends over 12 amino acids. In DNA form, the CDR3 reads TGCAGTGCTAGGACGGATCGGGAGACCCAGTACTTC. Translated, it gives CSARTDRETQYF.

The CDR3 loop is CASSVGWDRGHSQETQYF. The CDR3, as DNA: TGTGCCAGCAGTGTCGGGTGGGACAGGGGGCACAGCCAAGAGACCCAGTACTTC. The rearrangement links TRBV25-1 to TRBJ2-5; 12 bases map to TRBD1. The V and J ends lost 4 bases and 1 base, in that order; junction bases with no gene match: 10. The CDR3 spans 18 residues. Germline CDR1 reads MGHDK; CDR2 reads SYGVNS.